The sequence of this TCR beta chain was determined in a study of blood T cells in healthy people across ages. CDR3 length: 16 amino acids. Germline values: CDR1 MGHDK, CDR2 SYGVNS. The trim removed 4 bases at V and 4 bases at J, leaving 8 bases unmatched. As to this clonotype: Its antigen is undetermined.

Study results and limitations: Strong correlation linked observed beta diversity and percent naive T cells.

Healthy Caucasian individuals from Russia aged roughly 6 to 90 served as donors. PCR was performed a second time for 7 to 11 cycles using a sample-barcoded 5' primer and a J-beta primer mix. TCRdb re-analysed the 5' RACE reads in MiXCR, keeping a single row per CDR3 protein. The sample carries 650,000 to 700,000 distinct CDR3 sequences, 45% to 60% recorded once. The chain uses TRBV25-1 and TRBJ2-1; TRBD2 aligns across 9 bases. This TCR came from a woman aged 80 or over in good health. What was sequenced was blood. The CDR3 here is CASSVHSGSAYNEQFF. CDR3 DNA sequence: TGTGCCAGCAGTGTCCATAGCGGGAGTGCGTACAATGAGCAGTTCTTC.